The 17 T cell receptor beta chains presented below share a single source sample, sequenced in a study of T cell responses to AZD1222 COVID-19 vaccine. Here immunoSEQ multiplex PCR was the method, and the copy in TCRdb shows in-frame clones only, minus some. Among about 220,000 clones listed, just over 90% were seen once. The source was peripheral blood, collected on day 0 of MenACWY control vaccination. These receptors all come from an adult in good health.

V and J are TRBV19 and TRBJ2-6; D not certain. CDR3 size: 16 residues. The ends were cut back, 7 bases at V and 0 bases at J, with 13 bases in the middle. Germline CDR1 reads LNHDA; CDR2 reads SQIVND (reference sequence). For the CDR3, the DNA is TGTGCCAGTACCCAATGGGTTCCCTCTGGGGCCAACGTCCTGACTTTC. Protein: CASTQWVPSGANVLTF.

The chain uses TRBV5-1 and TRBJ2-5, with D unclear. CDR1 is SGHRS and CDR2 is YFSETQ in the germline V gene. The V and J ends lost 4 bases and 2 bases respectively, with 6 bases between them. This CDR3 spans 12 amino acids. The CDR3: CASSQIQETQYF. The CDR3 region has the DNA TGCGCCAGCAGCCAAATACAAGAGACCCAGTACTTC.

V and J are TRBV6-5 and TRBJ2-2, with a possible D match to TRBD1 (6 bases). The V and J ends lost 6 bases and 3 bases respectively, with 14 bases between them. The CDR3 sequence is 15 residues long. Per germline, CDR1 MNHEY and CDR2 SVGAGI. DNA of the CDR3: TGTGCCAGCAGAGGGACAATAGGGGACACCGGGGAGCTGTTTTTT. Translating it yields CASRGTIGDTGELFF.

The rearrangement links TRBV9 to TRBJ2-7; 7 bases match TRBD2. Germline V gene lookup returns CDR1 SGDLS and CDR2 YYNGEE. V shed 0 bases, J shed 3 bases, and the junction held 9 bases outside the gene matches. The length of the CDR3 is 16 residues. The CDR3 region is CASSVAHLADLYEQYF. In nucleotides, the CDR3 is TGTGCCAGCAGCGTAGCCCACCTAGCGGATCTCTACGAGCAGTACTTC.

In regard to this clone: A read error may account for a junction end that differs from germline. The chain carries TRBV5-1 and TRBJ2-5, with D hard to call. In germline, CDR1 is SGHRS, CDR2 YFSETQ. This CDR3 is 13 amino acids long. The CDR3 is CASSPRRQEIQYF. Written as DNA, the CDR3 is TGCGCCAGCAGCCCGCGGCGGCAAGAGATCCAGTACTTC.

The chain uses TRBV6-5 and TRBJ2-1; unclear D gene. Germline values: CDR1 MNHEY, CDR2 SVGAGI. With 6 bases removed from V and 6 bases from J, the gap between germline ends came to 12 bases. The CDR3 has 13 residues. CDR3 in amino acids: CASRKGPSNEQFF. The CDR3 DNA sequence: TGTGCCAGCAGGAAAGGTCCCTCCAATGAGCAGTTCTTC.

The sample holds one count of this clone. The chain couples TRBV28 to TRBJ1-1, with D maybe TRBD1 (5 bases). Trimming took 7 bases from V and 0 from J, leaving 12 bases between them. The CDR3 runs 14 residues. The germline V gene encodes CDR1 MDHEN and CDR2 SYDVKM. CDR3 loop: CASTPAGLNTEAFF. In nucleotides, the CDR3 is TGTGCCAGCACTCCGGCAGGGTTGAACACTGAAGCTTTCTTT.

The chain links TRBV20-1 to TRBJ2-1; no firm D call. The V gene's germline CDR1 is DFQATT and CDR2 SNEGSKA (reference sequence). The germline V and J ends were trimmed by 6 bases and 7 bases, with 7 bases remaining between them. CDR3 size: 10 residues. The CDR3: CSAGRNEQFF. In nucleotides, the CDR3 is TGCAGTGCGGGCAGGAATGAGCAGTTCTTC.

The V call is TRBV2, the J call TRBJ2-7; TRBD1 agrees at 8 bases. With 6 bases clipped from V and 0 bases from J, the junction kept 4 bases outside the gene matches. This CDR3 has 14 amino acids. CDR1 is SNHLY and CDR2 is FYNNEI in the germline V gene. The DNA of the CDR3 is TGTGCCAGCAGGTTGACAGGGGCCTCCTACGAGCAGTACTTC. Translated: CASRLTGASYEQYF.

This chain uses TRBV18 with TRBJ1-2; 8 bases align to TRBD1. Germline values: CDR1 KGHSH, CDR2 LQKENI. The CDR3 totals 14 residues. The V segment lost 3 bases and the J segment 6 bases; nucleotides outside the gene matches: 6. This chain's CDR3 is CASSPLDRGNGYTF. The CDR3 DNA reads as TGTGCCAGCTCACCCCTCGACAGGGGTAATGGCTACACCTTC. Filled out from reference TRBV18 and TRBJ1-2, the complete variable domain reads NAGVMQNPRHLVRRRGQEARLRCSPMKGHSHVYWYRQLPEEGLKFMVYLQKENIIDESGMPKERFSAEFPKEGPSILRIQQVVRGDSAAYFCASSPLDRGNGYTFGSGTRLTVV.

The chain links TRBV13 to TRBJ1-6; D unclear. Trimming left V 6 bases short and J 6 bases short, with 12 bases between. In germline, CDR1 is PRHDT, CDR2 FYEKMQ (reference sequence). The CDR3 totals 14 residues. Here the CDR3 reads CASSTSRGNSPLHF. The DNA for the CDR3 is TGTGCCAGCAGTACGTCTCGGGGTAATTCACCCCTCCACTTT.

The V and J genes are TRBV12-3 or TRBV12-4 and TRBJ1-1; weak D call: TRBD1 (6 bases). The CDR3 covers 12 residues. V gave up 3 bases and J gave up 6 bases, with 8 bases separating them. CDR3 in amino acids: CASSFPGAEAFF. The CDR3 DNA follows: TGTGCCAGCAGTTTCCCAGGGGCTGAAGCTTTCTTT.

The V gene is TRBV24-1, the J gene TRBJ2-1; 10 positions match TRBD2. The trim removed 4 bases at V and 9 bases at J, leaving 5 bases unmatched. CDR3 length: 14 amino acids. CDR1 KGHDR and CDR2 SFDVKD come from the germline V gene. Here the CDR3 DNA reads TGTGCCACCAGTGAAGCGGGGGGGAAAGTTGAGCAGTTCTTC. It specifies CATSEAGGKVEQFF.

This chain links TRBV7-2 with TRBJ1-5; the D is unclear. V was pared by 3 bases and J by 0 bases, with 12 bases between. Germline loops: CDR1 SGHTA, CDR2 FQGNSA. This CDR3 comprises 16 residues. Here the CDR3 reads CASSLGQRNSNQPQHF. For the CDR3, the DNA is TGTGCCAGCAGCTTGGGTCAGAGAAATAGCAATCAGCCCCAGCATTTT. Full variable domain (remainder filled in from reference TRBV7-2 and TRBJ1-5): GAGVSQSPSNKVTEKGKDVELRCDPISGHTALYWYRQSLGQGLEFLIYFQGNSAPDKSGLPSDRFSAERTGGSVSTLTIQRTQQEDSAVYLCASSLGQRNSNQPQHFGDGTRLSIL.

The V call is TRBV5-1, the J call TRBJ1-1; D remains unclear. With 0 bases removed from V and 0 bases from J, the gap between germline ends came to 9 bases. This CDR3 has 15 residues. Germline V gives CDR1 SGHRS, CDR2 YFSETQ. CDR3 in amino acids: CASSLDGLMNTEAFF. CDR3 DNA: TGCGCCAGCAGCTTGGACGGTTTAATGAACACTGAAGCTTTCTTT.

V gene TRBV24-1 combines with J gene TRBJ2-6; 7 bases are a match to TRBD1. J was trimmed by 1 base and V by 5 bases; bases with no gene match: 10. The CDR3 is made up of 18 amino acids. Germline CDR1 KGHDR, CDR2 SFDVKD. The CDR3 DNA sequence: TGTGCCACCAGTGGGGGACAGTTTCGCTCATCTGGGGCCAACGTCCTGACTTTC. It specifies CATSGGQFRSSGANVLTF.

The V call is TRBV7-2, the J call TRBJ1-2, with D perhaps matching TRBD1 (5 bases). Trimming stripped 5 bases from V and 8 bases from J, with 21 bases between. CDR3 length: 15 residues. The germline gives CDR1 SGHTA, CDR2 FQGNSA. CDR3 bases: TGTGCCAGCAGCCCCCCAGGGAACCCAGGCGGGGGCTACACCTTC. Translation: CASSPPGNPGGGYTF.